The following is a T cell receptor (beta chain) sequence with its context. This record comes from a study of blood T cell repertoires in COVID-19. About the research overall: Material from acute and convalescent COVID-19 was sourced from the United States, Italy and Spain. Sources were T cells, B-cell-depleted T cells, or PBMCs; the material itself was cDNA or gDNA.

This CDR3 spans 13 amino acids. V was shortened by 0 bases and J by 5 bases, with 7 bases between the two germline ends. Germline lookup yields CDR1 SGHRS and CDR2 YFSETQ. As handled by the study authors: Estimates of nucleated cell counts were drawn from the amplification of reference gene primers. Method: immunoSEQ multiplex PCR; TCRdb's copy keeps in-frame clones and lacks some. V and J calls and clone size are copied from that table; D and trimming were computed from the DNA. The repertoire holds 15,000 to 20,000 clones, with just over 85% as singletons. This chain uses TRBV5-1 with TRBJ2-3; unclear D gene. The sequence was obtained from a human donor in a cohort sampled during active COVID-19. The source material was peripheral blood. In DNA form, the CDR3 reads TGCGCCAGCAGCTTGGATGGCGGAGATACGCAGTATTTT. Its protein is CASSLDGGDTQYF.